This entry lists 30 T cell receptor beta chains sequenced from one sample in a study of cytotoxic CD8 clonotypes in ibrutinib-treated CLL. Repertoires were generated with immunoSEQ multiplex PCR, while TCRdb's copy carries only in-frame clones and drops some. The sample shows approximately 50,000 clones, about three quarters of them seen only once. This specimen was PBMCs, taken after 12 months of ibrutinib treatment. The origin of the receptors is a human donor with chronic lymphocytic leukemia.

The sample holds a few counts of this clone. V usage is TRBV19 and J usage is TRBJ1-5; tentative D call: TRBD1 (6 bases). Germline values: CDR1 LNHDA, CDR2 SQIVND (reference sequence). The V end lost 3 bases, the J end lost 4 bases, and 16 bases lay between the germline ends. The CDR3 totals 16 residues. DNA of the CDR3: TGTGCCAGTAGTATTGTGGGGGGGCGAATAAATCAGCCCCAGCATTTT. Amino acids: CASSIVGGRINQPQHF.

The chain uses TRBV18 and TRBJ2-1, with D uncertain. The germline V and J ends were trimmed by 2 bases and 12 bases, with 11 bases remaining between them. This CDR3 region has 12 residues. CDR1 KGHSH and CDR2 LQKENI come from the germline V gene. The CDR3 loop reads CASSPDGSGQFF. In DNA, the CDR3 is TGTGCCAGCTCACCAGACGGGTCAGGGCAGTTCTTC.

V and J are TRBV7-3 and TRBJ1-6; D gene unclear. The CDR3 sequence is 14 residues long. V dropped 3 bases and J dropped 6 bases, with 9 bases sitting between them. Per the germline V gene, CDR1 is SGHTA and CDR2 is FQGTGA. CDR3 residues: CASSFSTSNSPLHF. For the CDR3, the DNA is TGTGCCAGCAGCTTTTCCACGAGTAATTCACCCCTCCACTTT.

This clone was detected many times. V and J are TRBV19 and TRBJ2-1, with TRBD2 matching 7 bases. V shed 6 bases and J 7 bases; nucleotides not matched to a gene: 6. Germline CDR1 LNHDA, CDR2 SQIVND (reference sequence). The CDR3 totals 13 residues. The CDR3 reads CASSLGGGNEQFF. The CDR3 nucleotides are TGTGCCAGTAGCCTGGGGGGGGGAAATGAGCAGTTCTTC.

The rearrangement links TRBV27 to TRBJ2-3; 11 nucleotides align to TRBD1. J gave up 1 base and V 5 bases, and 8 bases lay outside the gene matches. CDR3 size: 17 residues. In germline, CDR1 is MNHEY, CDR2 SMNVEV (reference sequence). This chain's CDR3 is CASSNGQGALGTDTQYF. In DNA form, the CDR3 reads TGTGCCAGCAGTAACGGACAGGGGGCTTTGGGCACAGATACGCAGTATTTT.

The chain couples TRBV19 to TRBJ2-3; D remains ambiguous. Trimming removed 2 bases from V and 4 bases from J, with 10 bases in between. The CDR3 runs 14 residues. CDR1 is LNHDA, CDR2 SQIVND, per germline (reference sequence). The CDR3 is CASSIKGMADTQYF. The DNA for the CDR3 is TGTGCCAGTAGTATAAAAGGGATGGCAGATACGCAGTATTTT. Full variable domain (remainder filled in from reference TRBV19 and TRBJ2-3): DGGITQSPKYLFRKEGQNVTLSCEQNLNHDAMYWYRQDPGQGLRLIYYSQIVNDFQKGDIAEGYSVSREKKESFPLTVTSAQKNPTAFYLCASSIKGMADTQYFGPGTRLTVL.

This chain connects TRBV2 to TRBJ2-1; D is perhaps TRBD2 (6 bases). V shed 4 bases and J shed 4 bases, with 11 bases lying between them. The CDR3 contains 14 residues. Germline-derived CDR1 and CDR2 are SNHLY and FYNNEI. CDR3 bases: TGTGCCAGCAGTGCCGGAGGGCAGTACAATGAGCAGTTCTTC. This codes for CASSAGGQYNEQFF.

The chain joins TRBV7-9 to TRBJ2-7; TRBD2 agrees at 7 bases. CDR1 SEHNR and CDR2 FQNEAQ come from the germline V gene (reference sequence). This CDR3 has 12 residues. After removal of 5 bases from V and 4 bases from J, the junction contained 2 bases not matched to a gene. The CDR3 nucleotides are TGTGCCAGCAGCCGTAGCGGGTACGAGCAGTACTTC. It encodes CASSRSGYEQYF. The complete variable domain, with remaining parts taken from reference TRBV7-9 and TRBJ2-7, reads DTGVSQNPRHKITKRGQNVTFRCDPISEHNRLYWYRQTLGQGPEFLTYFQNEAQLEKSRLLSDRFSAERPKGSFSTLEIQRTEQGDSAMYLCASSRSGYEQYFGPGTRLTVT.

The chain recombines TRBV6-5 with TRBJ2-5; D could derive from TRBD1 or TRBD2 (5 bases each). Trimming removed 6 bases at V and 4 bases at J, with 15 bases between. The CDR3 is 14 residues long. Germline-derived CDR1 and CDR2 are MNHEY and SVGAGI. The CDR3 sequence: CASRHRRFRETQYF. The CDR3 DNA sequence: TGTGCCAGCAGGCACAGGAGGTTTCGAGAGACCCAGTACTTC.

The chain joins TRBV11-2 to TRBJ2-7, with TRBD2 matching over 15 bases. V lost 3 bases and J lost 3; bases outside the gene matches: 9. The CDR3 totals 18 residues. The germline V gene encodes CDR1 SGHAT and CDR2 FQNNGV. Written as DNA, the CDR3 is TGTGCCAGCAGCTTCGGGACTAGCGGGAGGAGAATCGGCTACGAGCAGTACTTC. It encodes CASSFGTSGRRIGYEQYF.

This clone was picked up a small number of times. The J gene is TRBJ2-5, the V gene TRBV7-9; possibly TRBD1 for D (6 bases). From germline, CDR1 is SEHNR and CDR2 FQNEAQ (reference sequence). The CDR3 totals 15 residues. Deletions cut 3 bases from V and 2 bases from J, with 13 bases between. The CDR3: CASSFGRQVQETQYF. CDR3 in DNA: TGTGCCAGCAGCTTTGGGAGACAGGTTCAAGAGACCCAGTACTTC.

This clone occurred once. The chain joins TRBV10-3 to TRBJ1-2, with D uncertain. Between the trimmed V and J ends, which lost 7 bases and 4 bases, there was a span of 7 bases. Germline V gives CDR1 ENHRY, CDR2 SYGVKD. The CDR3 sequence is 11 residues long. The CDR3 region has the DNA TGTGCCATCATGGGAGGCTATGGCTACACCTTC. Translating gives CAIMGGYGYTF.

This chain links TRBV28 with TRBJ1-5, with D possibly matching TRBD1 (5 bases). V was shortened by 4 bases and J by 2 bases, with 12 bases between the two germline ends. The germline gives CDR1 MDHEN, CDR2 SYDVKM. The CDR3 runs to 15 residues. Here the CDR3 reads CASSSPAGGNQPQHF. Here the CDR3 DNA reads TGTGCCAGCAGTTCCCCAGCGGGGGGCAATCAGCCCCAGCATTTT.

The rearrangement uses TRBV5-4 and TRBJ2-5; tentative D call: TRBD2 (6 bases). CDR3 length: 14 amino acids. Trimming removed 0 bases at V and 3 bases at J, with 9 bases between. Germline-derived CDR1 and CDR2 are SGHNT and YYREEE (reference sequence). CDR3 bases: TGTGCCAGCAGCTTGGCCTCGGGAGAAGAGACCCAGTACTTC. It encodes CASSLASGEETQYF.

This chain joins TRBV28 and TRBJ2-3; 7 positions agree with TRBD2. This CDR3 spans 14 amino acids. Per the germline V gene, CDR1 is MDHEN and CDR2 is SYDVKM. V was pared by 10 bases and J by 0 bases, with 7 bases of the junction left unmatched. CDR3 amino acids: CATVFGGSTDTQYF. The DNA of the CDR3 is TGTGCCACCGTTTTCGGGGGGAGCACAGATACGCAGTATTTT.

This clone occurred a few times. This chain's CDR3 is CASQGIGSYEQYF. The CDR3 nucleotides read TGTGCCAGTCAGGGAATCGGCTCCTACGAGCAGTACTTC. The chain recombines TRBV2 with TRBJ2-7; possible D gene TRBD1, 5 bases. Trimming removed 9 bases from V and 0 bases from J, with 12 bases in between. The CDR3 runs 13 residues. The germline CDR1 and CDR2 sequences are SNHLY and FYNNEI.

The rearrangement links TRBV7-9 to TRBJ1-5, with 10 bases lining up with TRBD1. CDR3 size: 18 residues. Germline V gene lookup returns CDR1 SEHNR and CDR2 FQNEAQ (reference sequence). After removal of 0 bases from V and 2 bases from J, the junction contained 7 bases not matched to a gene. In DNA form, the CDR3 reads TGTGCCAGCAGCTTAGCGGGACAGGGGCGGATTGGCAATCAGCCCCAGCATTTT. It codes for CASSLAGQGRIGNQPQHF.

This clone was seen a single time. The chain has TRBV4-2 and TRBJ2-3; D unresolved. The CDR3 is 17 residues long. Trimming stripped 0 bases from V and 2 bases from J, with 15 bases between. Germline assignment: CDR1 LGHNA and CDR2 YNFKEQ. CDR3 loop: CASSQDWAARVTDTQYF. In DNA, the CDR3 is TGTGCCAGCAGCCAAGATTGGGCAGCTCGGGTCACAGATACGCAGTATTTT.

V gene TRBV20-1 combines with J gene TRBJ1-1, with D tentatively TRBD1 (5 bases). The CDR3 covers 11 residues. The V gene's germline CDR1 is DFQATT and CDR2 SNEGSKA (reference sequence). With 7 bases removed from V and 4 bases from J, the gap between germline ends came to 10 bases. The CDR3 bases are TGCAGTGTGACCAGGGCCACTGAAGCTTTCTTT. Its protein is CSVTRATEAFF.

The chain carries TRBV5-5 and TRBJ1-5, with a tentative D call TRBD1 (6 bases). The V gene lost 0 bases and the J gene lost 8 bases, with 12 bases spanning the gap. This CDR3 region has 14 residues. CDR1 is SGHKS, CDR2 YYEKEE, per germline (reference sequence). The CDR3 is CASSLGRRTEPQHF. CDR3 DNA sequence: TGTGCCAGCAGCTTGGGAAGACGGACAGAGCCCCAGCATTTT.

Note on this clone: The junction does not match germline at one end; this may be a read error. V and J are TRBV28 and TRBJ1-4; 7 nucleotides match TRBD1. This CDR3 has 12 residues. Germline V gene lookup returns CDR1 MDHEN and CDR2 SYDVKM. The CDR3 nucleotides read TGTGCCAGCAGTTTAGCCCCCTTTGGGACAGTTTTT. It codes for CASSLAPFGTVF.

This rearrangement joins TRBV28 to TRBJ1-1; D call uncertain. Trimming removed 3 bases from V and 0 bases from J, with 5 bases in between. The CDR3 consists of 13 residues. Germline V gene lookup returns CDR1 MDHEN and CDR2 SYDVKM. CDR3 in amino acids: CASSLSLNTEAFF. The CDR3 DNA reads as TGTGCCAGCAGTTTGTCATTGAACACTGAAGCTTTCTTT.

The chain links TRBV5-6 to TRBJ1-2; D uncertain. Trimming took 0 bases from V and 5 from J, leaving 11 bases between them. The CDR3 sequence is 14 residues long. Germline V gene sequence: CDR1 SGHDT, CDR2 YYEEEE. CDR3 loop: CASSLVDGNYGYTF. For the CDR3, the DNA is TGTGCCAGCAGCTTGGTTGACGGGAATTATGGCTACACCTTC.

The rearrangement uses TRBV5-1 and TRBJ2-3; 9 bases fit TRBD2. CDR1 and CDR2 (germline): SGHRS, YFSETQ. There are 16 residues in the CDR3. V gave up 0 bases and J gave up 0 bases; unmatched junction bases: 2. The CDR3, as DNA: TGCGCCAGCAGCTTGGGACTAGCGGCTAGCACAGATACGCAGTATTTT. Translated: CASSLGLAASTDTQYF.

The chain combines TRBV7-6 with TRBJ2-5; D is perhaps TRBD1 or TRBD2 (6 bases each). The CDR3 contains 15 residues. The germline V and J ends were trimmed by 8 bases and 2 bases, with 18 bases remaining between them. Germline assignment: CDR1 SGHVS and CDR2 FNYEAQ. The CDR3 bases are TGTGCCAGCTCACGGGGGCCACCCCCGCAAGAGACCCAGTACTTC. Amino acids: CASSRGPPPQETQYF. Using reference TRBV7-6 and TRBJ2-5 for the parts outside the CDR3, the full variable domain is GAGVSQSPRYKVTKRGQDVALRCDPISGHVSLYWYRQALGQGPEFLTYFNYEAQQDKSGLPNDRFSAERPEGSISTLTIQRTEQRDSAMYRCASSRGPPPQETQYFGPGTRLLVL.

This clone was picked up a small number of times. The chain carries TRBV6-4 and TRBJ2-7, with TRBD2 matching over 8 bases. V lost 0 bases, J lost 0 bases, and 1 base stayed unmatched. The CDR3 has 15 residues. The germline V gene has CDR1 MRHNA and CDR2 SNTAGT. CDR3 protein: CASSDSSGSSYEQYF. The DNA for the CDR3 is TGTGCCAGCAGTGACTCGAGCGGGAGCTCCTACGAGCAGTACTTC.

V gene TRBV4-3 combines with J gene TRBJ2-2, with a tentative D call TRBD1 (5 bases). V lost 3 bases to trimming and J lost 8 bases, with 7 bases between them. Germline V gives CDR1 LGHNA, CDR2 YSLEER. The CDR3 sequence is 12 residues long. The CDR3 protein is CASSHREGELFF. CDR3 bases: TGCGCCAGCAGCCACAGGGAAGGGGAGCTGTTTTTT.

The chain links TRBV10-2 to TRBJ2-1, with 9 bases identical to TRBD2. The V gene's germline CDR1 is WSHSY and CDR2 SAAADI. CDR3 size: 14 residues. J lost 6 bases, V lost 4 bases, and 4 bases had no gene match. The CDR3 bases are TGCGCCAGCAGTGGATTAGCGGGAGTCAATGAGCAGTTCTTC. Translation: CASSGLAGVNEQFF.

This chain links TRBV6-6 with TRBJ1-2; TRBD1 matches 8 bases. The germline V gene has CDR1 MNHNY and CDR2 SVGAGI (reference sequence). With 4 bases clipped from V and 2 bases from J, the junction kept 3 bases outside the gene matches. This CDR3 contains 14 residues. The CDR3 sequence: CASSSDRENYGYTF. CDR3 DNA sequence: TGTGCCAGCAGTTCGGACAGGGAGAACTATGGCTACACCTTC.

The V call is TRBV6-5, the J call TRBJ2-7, with D uncertain. The germline V gene has CDR1 MNHEY and CDR2 SVGAGI. The CDR3 sequence is 13 residues long. V was pared by 6 bases and J by 2 bases, with 11 bases between. As DNA, the CDR3 is TGTGCCAGCAGCGCCTCGCCAACCTACGAGCAGTACTTC. Its translation is CASSASPTYEQYF.